The 14 T cell receptor beta chains listed next were all sequenced from one sample in a study of blood T cell repertoires in COVID-19 (dated by TCRdb to 2020 to 2022). The library was obtained by the immunoSEQ multiplex PCR assay. TCRdb holds this immuneACCESS table with in-frame rearrangements only. Some clones are missing; in checked studies, unresolved V genes explain under half, and the rest has no known cause. Across this sample there are under 450,000 clones, with roughly 90% seen only once. Less than 9% of the sample rests with the top ten. The sample was peripheral blood. The receptor source for this set is a woman aged 60-70 years with COVID-19, enrolled during active disease.

The rearrangement uses TRBV29-1 and TRBJ1-1, with 7 bases fitting TRBD1. V trimming: 8 bases; J trimming: 1 base; junction bases outside the gene matches: 7. From germline, CDR1 is SQVTM and CDR2 ANQGSEA. This CDR3 region has 13 residues. The CDR3 is CSPKGAGNTEAFF. CDR3 nucleotide sequence: TGCAGCCCTAAGGGGGCAGGGAACACTGAAGCTTTCTTT.

This chain's CDR3 is CASRPGGNTGELFF. The DNA of the CDR3 is TGTGCCAGCCGACCAGGGGGTAACACCGGGGAGCTGTTTTTT. This sequence joins TRBV19 and TRBJ2-2; TRBD1 aligns across 7 bases. Trimming cost V 9 bases and J 2 bases; bases outside gene matches: 6. Per the germline V gene, CDR1 is LNHDA and CDR2 is SQIVND (reference sequence). The CDR3 contains 14 residues.

J is TRBJ2-3 and V is TRBV11-2; possibly TRBD1 for D (6 bases). CDR3 length: 16 amino acids. The germline V and J ends were trimmed by 2 bases and 0 bases, with 12 bases remaining between them. The germline V gene has CDR1 SGHAT and CDR2 FQNNGV. The CDR3 reads CASSLRTGLSTDTQYF. The DNA of the CDR3 is TGTGCCAGCAGCTTACGTACAGGGCTGAGCACAGATACGCAGTATTTT.

This clone has only one observation. This chain connects TRBV7-7 to TRBJ2-5; 7 nucleotides match TRBD2. V shed 1 base and J 4 bases; nucleotides not matched to a gene: 6. The CDR3 totals 15 residues. Germline CDR1 SSHAT, CDR2 FNYEAQ (reference sequence). The CDR3 here is CASSLGSGRGETQYF. Here the CDR3 DNA reads TGTGCCAGCAGCTTAGGGTCAGGGAGGGGAGAGACCCAGTACTTC.

V gene TRBV12-5 combines with J gene TRBJ1-2; 8 nucleotides match TRBD1. V lost 1 base, J lost 6 bases, and 16 bases stayed unmatched. CDR1 and CDR2 (germline): LGHNT, FRNRAP. The CDR3 has 18 amino acids. The CDR3 bases are TGTGCTAGTGGTTTGGGGACAGGGCCGACGTTATCTATGGATGGCTACACCTTC. Protein product: CASGLGTGPTLSMDGYTF.

This clone was counted only a few times. The gene calls are TRBV2 and TRBJ1-3; D remains unclear. V was clipped by 4 bases and J by 3 bases, with 4 bases between them. CDR1 and CDR2 from the germline V gene are SNHLY and FYNNEI. The CDR3 has 12 residues. This CDR3 is CASSVYGNTIYF. CDR3 nucleotide sequence: TGTGCCAGCAGTGTTTATGGAAACACCATATATTTT.

This chain links TRBV5-1 with TRBJ2-2, with D perhaps TRBD2 (6 bases). Trimming pared 4 bases from V and 6 bases from J, leaving 16 bases between. CDR1 is SGHRS and CDR2 is YFSETQ in the germline V gene. The CDR3 length is 15 residues. The CDR3 nucleotides read TGCGCCAGCAGCCCGGCCGGGGAGGCCTCCGGGGAGCTGTTTTTT. The encoded protein is CASSPAGEASGELFF.

This chain uses TRBV27 with TRBJ2-1; 8 bases fit TRBD2. The CDR3 is 17 residues long. The ends lost 4 bases at V and 4 bases at J; junction bases unmatched: 12. CDR1 MNHEY and CDR2 SMNVEV come from the germline V gene (reference sequence). CDR3 in DNA: TGTGCCAGCAGTTCCCAGAAACTAGCGGACGCTTACAATGAGCAGTTCTTC. Translation gives CASSSQKLADAYNEQFF.

The V call is TRBV4-2, the J call TRBJ1-2; D gene uncertain. V lost 0 bases and J 8 bases, leaving 16 bases between the germline ends. Germline V gene lookup returns CDR1 LGHNA and CDR2 YNFKEQ. This CDR3 contains 15 residues. The DNA of the CDR3 is TGTGCCAGCAGCCAAGATACGTTCGGGGTCATAGGCTACACCTTC. The encoded protein is CASSQDTFGVIGYTF.

The J gene is TRBJ2-7, the V gene TRBV5-6; TRBD1 agrees at 7 bases. The CDR3 runs to 12 residues. Germline V gene sequence: CDR1 SGHDT, CDR2 YYEEEE. V lost 3 bases to trimming and J lost 6 bases; unmatched junction nucleotides: 3. CDR3 region: CASSSTGLEQYF. For the CDR3, the DNA is TGTGCCAGCAGCTCGACAGGGCTCGAGCAGTACTTC. The full variable domain, its missing parts supplied by reference TRBV5-6 and TRBJ2-7, is DAGVTQSPTHLIKTRGQQVTLRCSPKSGHDTVSWYQQALGQGPQFIFQYYEEEERQRGNFPDRFSGHQFPNYSSELNVNALLLGDSALYLCASSSTGLEQYFGPGTRLTVT.

This clone was counted between two and nine times. The chain uses TRBV30 and TRBJ1-3, with D unresolved. Germline lookup yields CDR1 GTSNPN and CDR2 SVGIG (reference sequence). V dropped 3 bases and J dropped 0 bases, with 9 bases sitting between them. The CDR3 is 14 amino acids. The CDR3 here is CAWSQVRSGNTIYF. Here the CDR3 DNA reads TGTGCCTGGAGCCAGGTTCGCTCTGGAAACACCATATATTTT.

This chain joins TRBV5-4 and TRBJ1-1, with a possible D match to TRBD1 (6 bases). The V and J ends lost 3 bases and 0 bases respectively, with 18 bases between them. Germline loops: CDR1 SGHNT, CDR2 YYREEE (reference sequence). CDR3 length: 17 amino acids. The CDR3, as DNA: TGTGCCAGCAGCTCCCGGGGGGAGGGACAAATGAACACTGAAGCTTTCTTT. This sequence encodes CASSSRGEGQMNTEAFF.

This chain uses TRBV7-2 with TRBJ2-7, with D uncertain. Germline-derived CDR1 and CDR2 are SGHTA and FQGNSA. The CDR3 sequence is 15 residues long. V lost 2 bases, J lost 2 bases, and 13 bases lay in between. The CDR3 DNA follows: TGTGCCAGCAGCTTATCTCCGGCGGTTACCTACGAGCAGTACTTC. Encoded protein: CASSLSPAVTYEQYF.

This chain uses TRBV27 with TRBJ2-1; no definite D call. There are 13 residues in the CDR3. Germline lookup yields CDR1 MNHEY and CDR2 SMNVEV (reference sequence). V dropped 6 bases and J dropped 0 bases, with 6 bases sitting between them. CDR3 coding DNA: TGTGCCAGCAGCCGGAGCTCCTACAATGAGCAGTTCTTC. Its translation is CASSRSSYNEQFF.